Each of the 6 T cell receptor beta chains below was sequenced from the same sample in a study of CD8 T cells in ankylosing spondylitis (dated by TCRdb to about 2017). Library creation used 5' RACE. TCRdb records Illumina HiSeq 2500 as the sequencer. TCRdb reran the public reads through fastp at Q25 and MiXCR, keeping productive beta chains. For every CDR3 protein sequence, its rows merge into one entry that carries the most common genes and DNA. The sample table shows about 36,000 distinct CDR3 sequences, and approximately 9.9% are seen once. Around 20% of the sample is in the top ten clones. Specimen: synovial fluid, either unsorted or a sorted T cell fraction (not recorded which). The receptors shown here come from a male donor with ankylosing spondylitis.

This clonotype appeared many times. The chain couples TRBV20-1 to TRBJ1-5, with TRBD1 matching over 7 bases. V shed 3 bases and J 4 bases; nucleotides not matched to a gene: 6. The germline V gene has CDR1 DFQATT and CDR2 SNEGSKA (reference sequence). The CDR3 has 14 amino acids. For the CDR3, the DNA is TGCAGTGCTAGTTGGTCGACAGGGAATCAGCCCCAGCATTTT. Translated: CSASWSTGNQPQHF.

The chain links TRBV5-6 to TRBJ2-7; TRBD2 is a possible D gene (5 bases). Germline-derived CDR1 and CDR2 are SGHDT and YYEEEE. The CDR3 spans 16 residues. V lost 0 bases and J lost 6, with 19 bases in between. CDR3 sequence: CASSLARAGPVGEQYF. For the CDR3, the DNA is TGTGCCAGCAGCTTGGCTCGGGCGGGCCCTGTGGGCGAGCAGTACTTC.

This clonotype was seen many times. This chain uses TRBV2 with TRBJ2-7, with D tentatively TRBD1 (6 bases). There are 14 residues in the CDR3. CDR1 SNHLY and CDR2 FYNNEI come from the germline V gene. Trimming took off 0 bases at V and 7 bases at J, with 13 bases between the two ends. The CDR3 DNA reads TGTGCCAGCAGTGAAGCAGGCAGGGGCGGTGAGCAGTACTTC. It codes for CASSEAGRGGEQYF.

J is TRBJ1-1 and V is TRBV15; D is possibly TRBD1 (5 bases). V was clipped by 9 bases and J by 1 base, with 15 bases between them. The CDR3 length is 14 residues. CDR1 and CDR2 (germline): LNHNV, YYDKDF (reference sequence). CDR3 DNA sequence: TGTGCCACATCGAGAGGGGTGCGGAACACTGAAGCTTTCTTT. As protein: CATSRGVRNTEAFF.

The chain recombines TRBV28 with TRBJ1-1; D remains unclear. Germline V CDR1 and CDR2: MDHEN, SYDVKM. The CDR3 runs to 14 residues. V was trimmed by 6 bases and J by 1 base, leaving 12 bases between them. The chain's CDR3 is CASSLGLPNTEAFF. The CDR3, as DNA: TGTGCCAGCAGCCTCGGATTGCCGAACACTGAAGCTTTCTTT.

There are a few counts of this clonotype. This rearrangement joins TRBV7-9 to TRBJ2-7, with a possible D match to TRBD1 (5 bases). The length of the CDR3 is 13 residues. The V end lost 4 bases, the J end lost 7 bases, and 14 bases lay between the germline ends. CDR1 SEHNR and CDR2 FQNEAQ come from the germline V gene (reference sequence). CDR3 coding DNA: TGTGCCAGCAGCTCGTCCAGGGTCGGGGAGCAGTACTTC. Protein: CASSSSRVGEQYF.